Given below is one TCR beta chain in context. Its target is unknown. The CDR3 is 14 amino acids. Germline V lookup: CDR1 SGHRS, CDR2 YFSETQ. The junction had 5 bases not matched to a gene; V was cut back by 0 bases and J by 9 bases. Profiling relied on immunoSEQ multiplex PCR, and the TCRdb table lists in-frame clones only, not all of them. Of roughly 110,000 clones listed, over 75% are singletons. The sample comes from a study of OX40 agonist ivuxolimab in advanced cancers. Whole-study context: Ivuxolimab was administered intravenously to patients at 0.01 to 10 mg/kg every 2 weeks.

Exclusion applied to patients with autoimmune disease history or systemic immunosuppression. Study-level results: Expanded clones were, on average, more numerous among CD8+ T cells than CD4+.

This chain joins TRBV5-1 and TRBJ2-1; TRBD2 aligns across 8 bases. The sequenced sample was CD4+ or CD8+ T cells sorted from blood, obtained in a trial of the OX40 agonist ivuxolimab. The origin of this receptor is an adult with an advanced solid tumor such as melanoma, head and neck, liver or kidney cancer. In nucleotides, the CDR3 is TGCGCCAGCAGCTTGGAAGCAGGGACTAGTGAGCAGTTCTTC. It specifies CASSLEAGTSEQFF.